Listed below are T cell receptor beta chains from one sample, sequenced in a study of STAT5B mutations in CD4+ large granular lymphocyte leukemia. Clones were read by immunoSEQ multiplex PCR, and TCRdb kept only the in-frame ones, dropping some. Of around 20,000 clones listed, about 79% are singletons. Sequenced material: CD4+ T cells from blood buffy coats. The origin of the receptors is a human donor in good health. Each CDR3 is given with its conserved first and last residue. Fields, in order: D gene, V gene, clone size, J gene, CDR3 DNA, CDR3 protein. A D gene is named only where the DNA matches it firmly. Size tells how often a clone was seen (once, few, many) or the class of an expanded clone, and some rows leave it out.

>TRBD1|TRBV19|-|TRBJ2-3
TGTGCCAGTAGTAAAAGGGACAGGGGGCGCCCAGATACGCAGTATTTT
CASSKRDRGRPDTQYF
>-|TRBV19|few|TRBJ1-2
TGTGCCAGTAGTCGGCAGGGATCCTCCCGCGGCTACACCTTC
CASSRQGSSRGYTF
>-|TRBV14|few|TRBJ2-7
TGTGCCAGCAGCCAAGATCTGGGGTTCGAGCAGTACTTC
CASSQDLGFEQYF
>-|TRBV30|-|TRBJ1-6
TGTGCCTGGAGATCGGGGGCAAGCTCCTATAATTCACCCCTCCACTTT
CAWRSGASSYNSPLHF
>TRBD2|TRBV30|-|TRBJ2-1
TGTGCCTGGAGGGCTGTTGGCGGGGGGTTGAATGAGCAGTTCTTC
CAWRAVGGGLNEQFF
>-|TRBV30|-|TRBJ1-4
TGTGCCTACGAGGGTTTTACTAATGAAAAACTGTTTTTT
CAYEGFTNEKLFF
>-|TRBV2|-|TRBJ2-1
TGTGCCAGCCAAACCCCGACAGTCTACAATGAGCAGTTCTTC
CASQTPTVYNEQFF
>TRBD1|TRBV11-2|-|TRBJ1-5
TGTGCCAGCAGCTCGGGACAGGGGCGGCAGCCCCAGCATTTT
CASSSGQGRQPQHF
>-|TRBV2|few|TRBJ1-2
TGTGCCAGCAGCGGGGAAGGCTATGGCTACACCTTC
CASSGEGYGYTF
>-|TRBV5-6|-|TRBJ1-5
TGTGCCAGCAGTCTTCCAGGGGCTCATCAGCCCCAGCATTTT
CASSLPGAHQPQHF
>-|TRBV18|-|TRBJ2-7
TGTGCCAGCACGCGGGACACTAGAGCGGGGGAGCAGTACTTC
CASTRDTRAGEQYF
>-|TRBV20-1|-|TRBJ1-2
TGCAGTGCTACCAGGGACTATGGCTACACCTTC
CSATRDYGYTF
>TRBD2|TRBV13|once|TRBJ2-2
TGTGCCAGCAGCTTACGACCTTTGTCGGGAGGCGGCGGGGAGCTGTTTTTT
CASSLRPLSGGGGELFF
>TRBD2|TRBV11-2|-|TRBJ2-1
TGTGCCAGCAGCTTAGGGATACTAGCGGGAGTCGGTGAGCAGTTCTTC
CASSLGILAGVGEQFF
>-|TRBV27|-|TRBJ2-1
TGTGCCAGCACCCGAGGCGGTAGCTCCTACAATGAGCAGTTCTTC
CASTRGGSSYNEQFF